This T cell receptor beta chain came from a study of CD8+ T cells in alopecia areata. Looking at the study overall: Tofacitinib was taken orally by treated patients, and the dose was 5 to 10 mg twice daily.

Investigators isolated RNA and reverse transcribed it into cDNA to act as the sequencing template. Sequencing used immunoSEQ multiplex PCR; TCRdb keeps in-frame clones, though not all of them. The table lists some 95,000 clones, about 44% of them singletons. Trimming took 3 bases from V and 6 from J, leaving 6 bases between them. Per the germline V gene, CDR1 is SQVTM and CDR2 is ANQGSEA. The CDR3 has 11 amino acids. In its sample, this clone was seen a few times. Its antigen is currently unknown. Treatment denoted: oral pan-JAK inhibitor, 5-10 mg twice daily. Study-wide findings and caveats: Many of the expanded lesional clones endured in scalp and blood while on tofacitinib.

This sequence was found in a human donor with alopecia areata. The chain combines TRBV29-1 with TRBJ2-1; D unresolved. The material was CD8+ T cells sorted from blood, obtained at week 24, from a patient treated with tofacitinib. The CDR3 bases are TGCAGCGTTGACGACCCCAATGAGCAGTTCTTC. Translation: CSVDDPNEQFF.